The sample holds a few counts of the clone carrying this TCR beta chain. The CDR3 totals 15 residues. Germline lookup yields CDR1 SEHNR and CDR2 FQNEAQ (reference sequence). After removal of 5 bases from V and 1 base from J, the junction contained 6 bases not matched to a gene. PCR was performed using 60 Vbeta and 13 Jbeta primers. Sequenced by immunoSEQ multiplex PCR; TCRdb stores in-frame clones only, minus some. The sample consists of about 89,000 clones, roughly two thirds of them appearing once. These data belong to a study of cytomegalovirus exposure and HLA in healthy donors. The chain recombines TRBV7-9 with TRBJ1-1; 8 positions agree with TRBD1. Sequences were obtained from PBMCs. This sequence originates from a human donor in good health. The CDR3 sequence: CASSPTGVENTEAFF. Written as DNA, the CDR3 is TGTGCCAGCAGCCCGACAGGGGTCGAGAACACTGAAGCTTTCTTT.